This entry is about one TCR beta chain. Antigen specificity is unknown. The sample originates from a study of T cell responses to AZD1222 COVID-19 vaccine. Study-level background: The analysis combined second doses at about 4 or about 12 weeks. Findings and limits, study-wide: The study identified only six AZD1222 recipients as seropositive at baseline. Donor demographics were predominantly white British with a female majority; clonal diversity may be underestimated. Epitopes outside B.1.351 and B.1.1.7 mutated regions reportedly drew nearly half of spike TCRs.

Sequencing used immunoSEQ multiplex PCR; TCRdb keeps in-frame clones, though not all of them. The sample contains about 150,000 clones, more than 85% of which appear only once. Germline CDR1 reads SEHNR; CDR2 reads FQNEAQ (reference sequence). There are 14 residues in the CDR3. With 5 bases removed from V and 12 bases from J, the gap between germline ends came to 22 bases. V is TRBV7-9 and J is TRBJ2-5, with D tentatively TRBD2 (6 bases). The material was peripheral blood, obtained on day 0 of AZD1222 vaccination. The TCR sequence derives from an adult in good health. The CDR3 bases are TGTGCCAGCAGCCCAAGTAGCGGCCAGGGCTCGGAGTACTTC. Translation gives CASSPSSGQGSEYF.